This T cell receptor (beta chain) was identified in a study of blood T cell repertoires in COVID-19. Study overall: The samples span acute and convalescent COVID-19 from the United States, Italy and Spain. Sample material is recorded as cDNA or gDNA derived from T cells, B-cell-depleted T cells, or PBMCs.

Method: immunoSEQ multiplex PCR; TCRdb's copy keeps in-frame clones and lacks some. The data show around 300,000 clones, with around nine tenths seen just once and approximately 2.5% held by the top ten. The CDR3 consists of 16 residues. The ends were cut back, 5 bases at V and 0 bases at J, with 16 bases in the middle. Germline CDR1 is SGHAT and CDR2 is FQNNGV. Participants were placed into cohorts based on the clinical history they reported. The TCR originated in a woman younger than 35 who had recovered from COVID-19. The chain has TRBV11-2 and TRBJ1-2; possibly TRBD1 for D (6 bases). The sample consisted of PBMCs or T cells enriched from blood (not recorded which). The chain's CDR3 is CASSGSLDSSNYGYTF. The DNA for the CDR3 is TGTGCCAGCAGCGGATCCCTGGACAGTTCTAACTATGGCTACACCTTC.